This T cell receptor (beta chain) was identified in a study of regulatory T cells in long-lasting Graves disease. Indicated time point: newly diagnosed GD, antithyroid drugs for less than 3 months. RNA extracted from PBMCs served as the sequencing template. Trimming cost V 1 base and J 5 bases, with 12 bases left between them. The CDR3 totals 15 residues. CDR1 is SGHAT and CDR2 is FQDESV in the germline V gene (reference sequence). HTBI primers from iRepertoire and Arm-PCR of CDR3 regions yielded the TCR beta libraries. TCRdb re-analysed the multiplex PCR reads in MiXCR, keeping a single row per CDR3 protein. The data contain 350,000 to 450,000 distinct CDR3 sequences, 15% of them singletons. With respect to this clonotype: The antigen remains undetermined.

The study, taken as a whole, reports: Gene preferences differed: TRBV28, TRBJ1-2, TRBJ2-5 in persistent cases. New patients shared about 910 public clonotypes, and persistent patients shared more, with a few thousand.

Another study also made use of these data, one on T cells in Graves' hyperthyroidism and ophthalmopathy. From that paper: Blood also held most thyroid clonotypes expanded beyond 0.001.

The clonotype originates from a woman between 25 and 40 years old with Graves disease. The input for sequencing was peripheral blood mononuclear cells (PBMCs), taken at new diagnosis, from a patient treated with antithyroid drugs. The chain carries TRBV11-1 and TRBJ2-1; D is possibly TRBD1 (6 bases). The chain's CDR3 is CASSLGQGSHNEQFF. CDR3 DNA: TGTGCCAGCAGCTTAGGTCAGGGGTCCCACAATGAGCAGTTCTTC.